The present T cell receptor beta chain was sequenced within a study of regulatory T cells in long-lasting Graves disease. Study-level results: Graves' patients with persistent disease showed TCR diversity lower than patients newly diagnosed. The small sample size may have reduced accuracy.

Documented time point: persistent/refractory GD, antithyroid drugs over 5 years with positive TRAb. The TCR library was prepared using RNA isolated from PBMCs. About this clonotype itself: What it binds is not known.

The V end was cut by 7 bases, the J end by 5 bases, with 14 bases between. CDR3 size: 12 residues. Germline CDR1 and CDR2: GTSNPN and SVGIG (reference sequence). According to the study, TCR beta libraries were built with iRepertoire HTBI primers and CDR3-region Arm-PCR. Per the study methods: Gene usage covered approximately 65 TRBV and 14 to 15 TRBJ segments. MiXCR, applied by TCRdb to the multiplex PCR reads, yields one record per CDR3 protein. The V and J calls here are based on TCRdb, not the publication. The profile shows 600,000 to 850,000 distinct CDR3 sequences, 25% to 35% of them singletons. The TCR was taken from a female donor with Graves disease. The sequencing here drew on peripheral blood mononuclear cells (PBMCs), taken when the disease was refractory, from a patient treated with antithyroid drugs. V usage is TRBV30 and J usage is TRBJ1-2; D is unclear. CDR3 coding DNA: TGTGCCTCCCAGCAGACGCTGTATGGCTACACCTTC. Translated, it gives CASQQTLYGYTF.